The next 17 T cell receptor beta chains were all read from a single sample in a study of blood T cell repertoires in COVID-19. Assay: immunoSEQ multiplex PCR; the TCRdb copy retains only in-frame clones and omits some. Among 150,000 or so clones listed, roughly 88% were seen once. Input material: peripheral blood. These receptors were obtained from a woman aged 55-69 years with acute or convalescent COVID-19.

This clone was seen a single time. The rearrangement uses TRBV6-4 and TRBJ1-2; a weak D match, TRBD1 (6 bases). Germline V lookup: CDR1 MRHNA, CDR2 SNTAGT. Trimming removed 2 bases from V and 2 bases from J, with 6 bases in between. The CDR3 is made up of 13 amino acids. CDR3 in amino acids: CASSDQGNYGYTF. CDR3 DNA sequence: TGTGCCAGCAGTGACCAGGGGAACTATGGCTACACCTTC.

This chain connects TRBV5-1 to TRBJ2-7, with a weak D call TRBD2 (5 bases). This CDR3 is built from 13 residues. V lost 0 bases to trimming and J lost 10 bases, with 14 bases between them. Germline V gene sequence: CDR1 SGHRS, CDR2 YFSETQ. DNA of the CDR3: TGCGCCAGCAGCTTGGATCGGGCGGACTTTCAGTACTTC. It translates to CASSLDRADFQYF.

The genes are TRBV19 and TRBJ1-5; possible D gene TRBD1, 6 bases. V was clipped by 0 bases and J by 9 bases, with 18 bases between them. Germline CDR1 reads LNHDA; CDR2 reads SQIVND (reference sequence). CDR3 length equals 16 residues. CDR3 protein: CASSIEGQGPMRPQHF. The CDR3 DNA reads as TGTGCCAGTAGTATAGAGGGACAAGGCCCGATGAGGCCCCAGCATTTT. Full variable domain (outside the CDR3, taken from reference TRBV19 and TRBJ1-5): DGGITQSPKYLFRKEGQNVTLSCEQNLNHDAMYWYRQDPGQGLRLIYYSQIVNDFQKGDIAEGYSVSREKKESFPLTVTSAQKNPTAFYLCASSIEGQGPMRPQHFGDGTRLSIL.

CDR3 region: CASSLDPGGVWSNQPQHF. In DNA, the CDR3 is TGTGCCAGCAGCTTAGACCCGGGGGGCGTGTGGAGCAATCAGCCCCAGCATTTT. J is TRBJ1-5 and V is TRBV7-2; a possible D gene is TRBD1 (6 bases). Germline V gives CDR1 SGHTA, CDR2 FQGNSA. The CDR3 consists of 18 residues. Trimming took 1 base from V and 1 from J, leaving 17 bases between them.

The V gene is TRBV18, the J gene TRBJ1-5, with 8 bases lining up with TRBD1. CDR1 and CDR2 (germline): KGHSH, LQKENI. This CDR3 spans 13 amino acids. With V trimmed by 6 bases and J by 7 bases, 5 bases remained unmatched. This chain's CDR3 is CASSTGQEQPQHF. In nucleotides, the CDR3 is TGTGCCAGCTCCACGGGACAGGAACAGCCCCAGCATTTT. The whole variable domain, remainder taken from reference TRBV18 and TRBJ1-5, is NAGVMQNPRHLVRRRGQEARLRCSPMKGHSHVYWYRQLPEEGLKFMVYLQKENIIDESGMPKERFSAEFPKEGPSILRIQQVVRGDSAAYFCASSTGQEQPQHFGDGTRLSIL.

J is TRBJ2-5 and V is TRBV3-1 (or the pseudogene TRBV3-2), with 8 positions matching TRBD2. CDR1 and CDR2 from the germline V gene are LGHDT and YNNKEL (reference sequence). CDR3 length: 16 amino acids. Losses at the gene ends were 2 bases for V and 2 bases for J; bases not matched to a gene: 7. CDR3 protein: CASSQSLAGGQETQYF. CDR3 DNA sequence: TGTGCCAGCAGCCAAAGTCTGGCGGGGGGACAAGAGACCCAGTACTTC.

This clone was seen only a few times. This chain joins TRBV4-1 and TRBJ2-7; 7 bases agree with TRBD2. The CDR3 runs 15 residues. Losses at the gene ends were 3 bases for V and 2 bases for J; bases not matched to a gene: 7. Germline CDR1 and CDR2: MGHRA and YSYEKL. The CDR3 loop reads CASSHAPGTTYEQYF. CDR3 nucleotides: TGCGCCAGCAGCCATGCCCCCGGGACTACCTACGAGCAGTACTTC.

The chain has TRBV11-1 and TRBJ1-1; D gene uncertain. Germline V gene lookup returns CDR1 SGHAT and CDR2 FQDESV (reference sequence). The CDR3 runs 11 residues. Trimming pared 5 bases from V and 9 bases from J, leaving 10 bases between. The CDR3 spells CASSPLAQAFF. Here the CDR3 DNA reads TGTGCCAGCAGCCCATTGGCCCAAGCTTTCTTT. Full variable domain (outside the CDR3, taken from reference TRBV11-1 and TRBJ1-1): EAEVAQSPRYKITEKSQAVAFWCDPISGHATLYWYRQILGQGPELLVQFQDESVVDDSQLPKDRFSAERLKGVDSTLKIQPAELGDSAMYLCASSPLAQAFFGQGTRLTVV.

This chain links TRBV9 with TRBJ2-5; 8 bases are a match to TRBD1. J gave up 3 bases and V 1 base, and 5 bases lay outside the gene matches. The CDR3 runs 15 residues. The germline V gene encodes CDR1 SGDLS and CDR2 YYNGEE. The CDR3 DNA follows: TGTGCCAGCAGCGTAAATACAGGGGGGAAAGAGACCCAGTACTTC. It yields the protein CASSVNTGGKETQYF.

The chain combines TRBV28 with TRBJ2-3; TRBD2 agrees at 7 bases. The CDR3 sequence is 15 residues long. Germline V gene sequence: CDR1 MDHEN, CDR2 SYDVKM. Trimming at V came to 7 bases and at J to 9 bases, leaving 16 bases not matched to a gene. The CDR3 bases are TGTGCCAGCAACCCCGAGCGGGGTTGGGCCGAAACGCAGTATTTT. The encoded protein is CASNPERGWAETQYF.

This clone was observed once. The chain has TRBV14 and TRBJ2-7; TRBD1 matches at 8 bases. V was clipped by 3 bases and J by 4 bases; unmatched bases: 11. Germline CDR1 and CDR2: SGHDN and FVKESK. The length of the CDR3 is 16 residues. The CDR3 reads CASSHISRGLGYEQYF. The DNA of the CDR3 is TGTGCCAGCAGCCACATCAGCAGGGGGCTCGGATACGAGCAGTACTTC.

The J gene is TRBJ2-5, the V gene TRBV25-1; 8 positions agree with TRBD1. Trimming took 5 bases from V and 5 from J; bases not matched to a gene: 4. The CDR3 loop spans 13 amino acids. Germline CDR1 and CDR2: MGHDK and SYGVNS. CDR3 in DNA: TGTGCCAGCAGTAGACAGGGGTGGGAGACCCAGTACTTC. This sequence encodes CASSRQGWETQYF.

CDR3 nucleotide sequence: TGTGCCAGCAGCTTACCCAACCTCGACAGGTTAGGTCGGTTCAAGACCCAGTACTTC. Residues: CASSLPNLDRLGRFKTQYF. J is TRBJ2-5 and V is TRBV7-8; D perhaps matches TRBD1 (6 bases). Trimming removed 2 bases from V and 6 bases from J, with 28 bases in between. The CDR3 is 19 amino acids. Per the germline V gene, CDR1 is SGHVS and CDR2 is FQNEAQ. The full variable domain, rest sourced from reference TRBV7-8 and TRBJ2-5, is GAGVSQSPRYKVAKRGQDVALRCDPISGHVSLFWYQQALGQGPEFLTYFQNEAQLDKSGLPSDRFFAERPEGSVSTLKIQRTQQEDSAVYLCASSLPNLDRLGRFKTQYFGPGTRLLVL.

This clone has just a few counts. CDR3 in amino acids: CASSFGHSQETQYF. The CDR3, as DNA: TGTGCCAGCAGCTTCGGTCACAGCCAAGAGACCCAGTACTTC. V usage is TRBV5-4 and J usage is TRBJ2-5; D is undetermined. The CDR3 consists of 14 residues. In germline, CDR1 is SGHNT, CDR2 YYREEE (reference sequence). Trimming removed 2 bases from V and 1 base from J, with 9 bases in between.

This chain joins TRBV6-2 or TRBV6-3 and TRBJ1-4; D not certain. V was trimmed by 2 bases and J by 7 bases, leaving 8 bases between them. The CDR3 consists of 13 residues. CDR1 and CDR2 (germline): MNHEY, SVGEGT. The CDR3 reads CASSYLPVEKLFF. The CDR3 region has the DNA TGTGCCAGCAGTTACCTACCCGTTGAAAAACTGTTTTTT.

The V call is TRBV9, the J call TRBJ2-6; 10 bases are a match to TRBD1. The CDR3 sequence is 18 residues long. Germline V gives CDR1 SGDLS, CDR2 YYNGEE. V shed 0 bases, J shed 2 bases, and the junction held 5 bases outside the gene matches. In DNA form, the CDR3 reads TGTGCCAGCAGCGTAGGTCAGGGACAGGGGACTGGGGCCAACGTCCTGACTTTC. Amino acids: CASSVGQGQGTGANVLTF.

The V gene is TRBV27, the J gene TRBJ2-1; no definite D call. Germline CDR1 MNHEY, CDR2 SMNVEV (reference sequence). Trimming stripped 3 bases from V and 6 bases from J, with 6 bases between. This CDR3 region has 12 residues. As DNA, the CDR3 is TGTGCCAGCAGTTTCATCGGCAATGAGCAGTTCTTC. This gives the protein CASSFIGNEQFF.